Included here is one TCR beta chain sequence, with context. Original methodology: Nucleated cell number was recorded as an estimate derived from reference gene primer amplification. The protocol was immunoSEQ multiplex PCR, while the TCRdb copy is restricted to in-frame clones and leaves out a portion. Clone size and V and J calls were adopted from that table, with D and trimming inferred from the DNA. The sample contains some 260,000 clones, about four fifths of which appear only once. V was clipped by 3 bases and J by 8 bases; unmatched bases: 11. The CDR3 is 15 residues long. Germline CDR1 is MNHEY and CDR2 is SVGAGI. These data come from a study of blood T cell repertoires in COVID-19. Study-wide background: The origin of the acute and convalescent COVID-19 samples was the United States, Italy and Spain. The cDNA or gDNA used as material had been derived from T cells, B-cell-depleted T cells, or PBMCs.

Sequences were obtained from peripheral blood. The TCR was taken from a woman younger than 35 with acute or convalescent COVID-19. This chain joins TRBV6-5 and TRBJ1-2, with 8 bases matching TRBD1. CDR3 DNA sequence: TGTGCCAGCAGTTATGGGGACAGGCCCCTGGGGGGCTACACCTTC. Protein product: CASSYGDRPLGGYTF.